The next 30 T cell receptor beta chains were all read from a single sample in a study of T cells in Graves' hyperthyroidism and ophthalmopathy. Amplification of TCR beta CDR3 regions used RNA as the template. When the TCR CDR3 underwent first-round RT-PCR, the HTBI primer set was used. One entry per CDR3 protein results from TCRdb running MiXCR on the multiplex PCR reads. The table includes more than 500,000 distinct CDR3 sequences, roughly 50% detected once. Source material: peripheral blood or thyroid tissue (not recorded which). Receptors originate from an adult woman with Graves' disease, either hyperthyroidism or ophthalmopathy (not recorded which).

This clonotype was found once. The CDR3 sequence: CASSQEGGQYF. The CDR3 bases are TGTGCCAGCAGCCAAGAAGGGGGCCAGTACTTC. The genes are TRBV3-1 and TRBJ2-5; D might be TRBD1 (6 bases). Looked up from germline, CDR1 is LGHDT and CDR2 is YNNKEL (reference sequence). The CDR3 spans 11 residues. The ends were cut back, 0 bases at V and 10 bases at J, with 6 bases in the middle.

The chain recombines TRBV15 with TRBJ1-4; 7 bases agree with TRBD1. The end of the DNA aligns better with TRBJ1-3, so the J call may be wrong. CDR1 and CDR2 (germline): LNHNV, YYDKDF (reference sequence). CDR3 length equals 14 residues. The CDR3 loop is CATSTDRAGNTIYF. For the CDR3, the DNA is TGTGCCACCAGCACCGACAGGGCTGGAAACACCATATATTTT.

In its sample, this clonotype was seen a few times. The chain employs TRBV6-5 and TRBJ1-1; D is undetermined. Per the germline V gene, CDR1 is MNHEY and CDR2 is SVGAGI. The CDR3 totals 13 residues. Trimming took off 2 bases at V and 5 bases at J, with 9 bases between the two ends. CDR3 residues: CASSYLSGTEAFF. The CDR3 DNA sequence: TGTGCCAGCAGTTACCTTTCCGGAACTGAAGCTTTCTTT.

The V call is TRBV2, the J call TRBJ1-1; D gene ambiguous. V lost 4 bases, J lost 0 bases, and 9 bases lay in between. Germline assignment: CDR1 SNHLY and CDR2 FYNNEI. CDR3 size: 14 residues. CDR3 protein: CASSAVGVNTEAFF. CDR3 nucleotide sequence: TGTGCCAGCAGTGCCGTGGGAGTGAACACTGAAGCTTTCTTT. The entire variable domain, with the rest obtained from reference TRBV2 and TRBJ1-1, is as follows: EPEVTQTPSHQVTQMGQEVILRCVPISNHLYFYWYRQILGQKVEFLVSFYNNEISEKSEIFDDQFSVERPDGSNFTLKIRSTKLEDSAMYFCASSAVGVNTEAFFGQGTRLTVV.

The V gene is TRBV12-3 or TRBV12-4, the J gene TRBJ1-2; D gene unclear. Trimming took 4 bases from V and 7 from J, leaving 13 bases between them. CDR3 length: 13 residues. The CDR3: CASSWTVRLGYTF. The CDR3 nucleotides read TGTGCCAGCAGTTGGACTGTTCGCCTTGGCTACACCTTC.

The chain carries TRBV29-1 and TRBJ2-2; 7 bases line up with TRBD2. The CDR3 extends over 13 amino acids. The trim removed 7 bases at V and 5 bases at J, leaving 7 bases unmatched. Germline V CDR1 and CDR2: SQVTM, ANQGSEA. The CDR3 loop reads CSASGGGTGELFF. The CDR3 DNA reads as TGCAGCGCTAGTGGGGGGGGTACCGGGGAGCTGTTTTTT.

V usage is TRBV2 and J usage is TRBJ1-5; D is perhaps TRBD1 (6 bases). CDR1 and CDR2 from the germline V gene are SNHLY and FYNNEI. The CDR3 spans 15 residues. V lost 6 bases and J 7 bases, leaving 19 bases between the germline ends. Here the CDR3 DNA reads TGTGCCAGCAGGCCAGGGGTGGGGCCCACGCAGCCCCAGCATTTT. It specifies CASRPGVGPTQPQHF.

This chain links TRBV5-1 with TRBJ2-7, with 10 bases lining up with TRBD2. The CDR3 has 15 amino acids. V gave up 3 bases and J gave up 3 bases; unmatched junction bases: 6. CDR1 SGHRS and CDR2 YFSETQ come from the germline V gene. The CDR3 loop reads CASSSGLADLYEQYF. The CDR3 DNA reads TGCGCCAGCAGCTCCGGACTAGCGGACCTCTACGAGCAGTACTTC.

This clonotype was counted ten times or more. J is TRBJ1-6 and V is TRBV4-2; D is unclear. Trimming cost V 6 bases and J 1 base, with 10 bases left between them. Germline lookup yields CDR1 LGHNA and CDR2 YNFKEQ. CDR3 size: 15 residues. The CDR3 region is CASRTLWSYNSPLHF. CDR3 bases: TGTGCCAGCAGAACCCTCTGGTCCTATAATTCACCCCTCCACTTT.

This chain uses TRBV5-1 with TRBJ2-7; 12 bases line up with TRBD2. Germline CDR1 and CDR2: SGHRS and YFSETQ. The ends lost 4 bases at V and 4 bases at J; junction bases unmatched: 3. CDR3 length: 14 amino acids. CDR3 DNA sequence: TGCGCCAGCAGCGACGGACTAGCGGGATACGAGCAGTACTTC. Translating it yields CASSDGLAGYEQYF.

This clonotype has a count of ten or more. This rearrangement joins TRBV19 to TRBJ1-5, with D unresolved. Trimming cost V 3 bases and J 0 bases, with 9 bases left between them. Germline CDR1 LNHDA, CDR2 SQIVND (reference sequence). The CDR3 spans 15 residues. The CDR3 loop reads CASSIQTPSNQPQHF. The CDR3 nucleotides are TGTGCCAGTAGTATTCAGACCCCTAGCAATCAGCCCCAGCATTTT.

This clonotype was detected many times. The CDR3 DNA follows: TGTGCCAGCAGTCCGATCGGGACGGCGCGTAGCTACACCTTC. Translated: CASSPIGTARSYTF. The chain couples TRBV28 to TRBJ1-2; TRBD1 might be the D (5 bases). Germline CDR1 MDHEN, CDR2 SYDVKM. The V end was cut by 5 bases, the J end by 9 bases, with 19 bases between. The CDR3 is made up of 14 amino acids.

The chain is built from TRBV29-1 and TRBJ1-1; 8 nucleotides agree with TRBD1. The germline gives CDR1 SQVTM, CDR2 ANQGSEA. The CDR3 consists of 13 residues. With V trimmed by 4 bases and J by 5 bases, 6 bases remained unmatched. The CDR3 loop is CSVGQGAGTEAFF. Here the CDR3 DNA reads TGCAGCGTTGGTCAGGGGGCGGGTACTGAAGCTTTCTTT.

This clonotype was recorded at least ten times. The rearrangement uses TRBV7-9 and TRBJ1-5; D remains unclear. Per the germline V gene, CDR1 is SEHNR and CDR2 is FQNEAQ (reference sequence). The CDR3 runs 14 residues. Trimming stripped 4 bases from V and 0 bases from J, with 7 bases between. This CDR3 is CASSSEYSNQPQHF. The CDR3 DNA sequence: TGTGCCAGCAGCTCCGAGTATAGCAATCAGCCCCAGCATTTT.

This clonotype was detected many times. The V gene is TRBV5-1, the J gene TRBJ2-7; 8 bases agree with TRBD2. The CDR3 is 14 amino acids. The germline gives CDR1 SGHRS, CDR2 YFSETQ. V shed 5 bases and J 12 bases; nucleotides not matched to a gene: 16. CDR3 sequence: CASSIGSGSPIPYF. CDR3 DNA: TGCGCCAGCAGTATTGGAAGCGGGAGTCCTATACCGTACTTC.

This CDR3 is CASSSTKGGDTEAFF. For the CDR3, the DNA is TGTGCCAGCAGCTCGACCAAGGGGGGGGACACTGAAGCTTTCTTT. The gene calls are TRBV7-9 and TRBJ1-1; D is possibly TRBD1 (6 bases). Trimming removed 4 bases at V and 3 bases at J, with 15 bases between. The CDR3 is made up of 15 amino acids. Germline V CDR1 and CDR2: SEHNR, FQNEAQ (reference sequence).

Ten or more counts support this clonotype. V usage is TRBV7-8 and J usage is TRBJ1-2; D is possibly TRBD1 (5 bases). Germline loops: CDR1 SGHVS, CDR2 FQNEAQ. Trimming cost V 5 bases and J 0 bases, with 16 bases left between them. There are 16 residues in the CDR3. CDR3 protein: CASSPAGTASNYGYTF. CDR3 DNA sequence: TGTGCCAGCAGCCCGGCAGGGACTGCTTCTAACTATGGCTACACCTTC.

The chain is built from TRBV7-9 and TRBJ1-2; D not resolved. The germline CDR1 and CDR2 sequences are SEHNR and FQNEAQ (reference sequence). This CDR3 is 14 amino acids long. Trimming took off 5 bases at V and 4 bases at J, with 14 bases between the two ends. This CDR3 is CASSTDLALYGYTF. CDR3 DNA: TGTGCCAGCAGCACGGACTTAGCCCTCTATGGCTACACCTTC.

Ten or more counts support this clonotype. V usage is TRBV19 and J usage is TRBJ1-2; D uncertain. Germline loops: CDR1 LNHDA, CDR2 SQIVND (reference sequence). V shed 5 bases and J shed 4 bases, with 11 bases lying between them. The CDR3 is 13 amino acids. CDR3 loop: CASSHRQLYGYTF. CDR3 nucleotide sequence: TGTGCCAGTAGTCACCGGCAGCTCTATGGCTACACCTTC.

V usage is TRBV5-1 and J usage is TRBJ2-5; perhaps TRBD2 as D (5 bases). The germline gives CDR1 SGHRS, CDR2 YFSETQ. This CDR3 region has 15 residues. Trimming left V 4 bases short and J 5 bases short, with 18 bases between. The CDR3 sequence is CASSRTGSGGETQYF. CDR3 sequence (DNA): TGCGCCAGCAGCAGGACGGGGAGTGGCGGGGAGACCCAGTACTTC.

The rearrangement joins TRBV20-1 to TRBJ2-5; 11 positions match TRBD2. The germline V gene encodes CDR1 DFQATT and CDR2 SNEGSKA (reference sequence). This CDR3 contains 15 residues. V was pared by 5 bases and J by 7 bases, with 12 bases of the junction left unmatched. CDR3 sequence (DNA): TGCAGTGCTTGGATAGCGGGAGGGCTCGGGGTGACCCAGTACTTC. This codes for CSAWIAGGLGVTQYF.

The chain has TRBV15 and TRBJ2-5, with D possibly being TRBD2 (6 bases). This CDR3 is built from 17 residues. V was cut by 3 bases and J by 1 base, with 18 bases left in between. From germline, CDR1 is LNHNV and CDR2 YYDKDF (reference sequence). The CDR3 spells CATSRPGDSGSQETQYF. For the CDR3, the DNA is TGTGCCACCAGCAGGCCGGGGGACTCCGGTAGCCAAGAGACCCAGTACTTC. The entire variable domain, with the rest obtained from reference TRBV15 and TRBJ2-5, is as follows: DAMVIQNPRYQVTQFGKPVTLSCSQTLNHNVMYWYQQKSSQAPKLLFHYYDKDFNNEADTPDNFQSRRPNTSFCFLDIRSPGLGDTAMYLCATSRPGDSGSQETQYFGPGTRLLVL.

This clonotype was seen a few times. The CDR3, as DNA: TGTGCCACAAAGATGGGCAGCTTTTATAGCAATCAGCCCCAGCATTTT. This gives the protein CATKMGSFYSNQPQHF. The V call is TRBV28, the J call TRBJ1-5; D gene unclear. The CDR3 covers 16 residues. The V gene's germline CDR1 is MDHEN and CDR2 SYDVKM. Trimming removed 10 bases at V and 0 bases at J, with 19 bases between.

This clonotype showed up just a few times. The chain employs TRBV6-5 and TRBJ2-2; weak D call: TRBD2 (6 bases). V shed 6 bases and J shed 5 bases, with 13 bases lying between them. The V gene's germline CDR1 is MNHEY and CDR2 SVGAGI. This CDR3 comprises 14 residues. CDR3 loop: CASSGREWTGELFF. Here the CDR3 DNA reads TGTGCCAGCAGCGGGAGAGAGTGGACCGGGGAGCTGTTTTTT.

The chain links TRBV2 to TRBJ1-4; D perhaps matches TRBD1 (5 bases). Trimming stripped 3 bases from V and 8 bases from J, with 16 bases between. Germline V gives CDR1 SNHLY, CDR2 FYNNEI. This CDR3 is 15 amino acids long. CDR3: CASSEGGFPWEKLFF. The CDR3 nucleotides are TGTGCCAGCAGTGAGGGGGGGTTTCCTTGGGAAAAACTGTTTTTT.

This chain uses TRBV2 with TRBJ1-2; D not resolved. The ends were cut back, 0 bases at V and 5 bases at J, with 13 bases in the middle. The CDR3 is 15 amino acids. CDR1 SNHLY and CDR2 FYNNEI come from the germline V gene. The CDR3 loop is CASSEAAVRGYGYTF. Written as DNA, the CDR3 is TGTGCCAGCAGTGAAGCGGCAGTTCGAGGATATGGCTACACCTTC.

This clonotype was recorded many times. The CDR3 nucleotides are TGTGCCAGCAGCCTCACACAGAGGGAGACTGAAGCTTTCTTT. Its protein is CASSLTQRETEAFF. V is TRBV9 and J is TRBJ1-1, with unresolved D. The CDR3 covers 14 residues. Germline V gene sequence: CDR1 SGDLS, CDR2 YYNGEE. V was trimmed by 4 bases and J by 5 bases, leaving 15 bases between them.

This clonotype showed up just a few times. The chain joins TRBV29-1 to TRBJ2-7; D gene uncertain. This CDR3 contains 10 residues. Germline CDR1 SQVTM, CDR2 ANQGSEA. V was shortened by 4 bases and J by 4 bases, with 5 bases between the two germline ends. CDR3 loop: CSVGDYEQYF. The CDR3 DNA sequence: TGCAGCGTTGGTGATTACGAGCAGTACTTC.

Points on this clonotype: The junction departs from germline at one end; a sequencing error may be responsible. This chain uses TRBV2 with TRBJ1-5, with D unresolved. The germline V gene encodes CDR1 SNHLY and CDR2 FYNNEI. The CDR3 loop spans 14 amino acids. CDR3 DNA: TGTGCTAGCAGTGCCGACAATAGCAATCAGCCCCAGCATTTT. Translating gives CASSADNSNQPQHF.

At least ten counts were recorded for this clonotype. The genes are TRBV3-1 and TRBJ2-7; D unresolved. The V and J ends lost 2 bases and 1 base respectively, with 6 bases between them. The CDR3 is made up of 13 amino acids. CDR1 LGHDT and CDR2 YNNKEL come from the germline V gene (reference sequence). The CDR3 DNA reads as TGTGCCAGCAGCCAACGTCCTTCCTACGAGCAGTACTTC. As protein: CASSQRPSYEQYF.